The next 28 T cell receptor beta chains were all read from a single sample in a study of blood T cells in healthy people across ages. A J-beta primer mix and a sample-barcoded 5' primer were used in a second PCR of about 6 to 12 cycles. TCRdb called the 5' RACE reads again in MiXCR, with one record for every CDR3 protein. The sample lists 550,000 to 600,000 distinct CDR3 sequences, about 26% occurring once. The specimen sequenced was blood. Source of these receptors: a woman in her 70s in good health.

This clonotype was recorded a few times. This chain joins TRBV10-3 and TRBJ2-3; TRBD2 matches 11 bases. This CDR3 has 16 amino acids. Germline CDR1 is ENHRY and CDR2 is SYGVKD. The J segment lost 3 bases and the V segment lost 4 bases, leaving 6 bases of the junction unmatched. CDR3 sequence: CAISGKLAGETDTQYF. For the CDR3, the DNA is TGTGCCATCAGTGGAAAACTAGCGGGGGAAACAGATACGCAGTATTTT.

The V call is TRBV29-1, the J call TRBJ2-7; D perhaps matches TRBD1 (6 bases). V was cut by 6 bases and J by 0 bases, with 15 bases left in between. The germline CDR1 and CDR2 sequences are SQVTM and ANQGSEA. The CDR3 consists of 14 residues. The CDR3 here is CSVVTGSSSYEQYF. The CDR3 nucleotides are TGCAGCGTCGTTACAGGGTCTAGCTCCTACGAGCAGTACTTC.

CDR3: CASSQAQGASGANVLTF. CDR3 nucleotides: TGCGCCAGCAGCCAGGCCCAGGGGGCTTCTGGGGCCAACGTCCTGACTTTC. V usage is TRBV4-3 and J usage is TRBJ2-6, with 8 bases aligning to TRBD1. Trimming cost V 3 bases and J 1 base; bases outside gene matches: 5. Per germline, CDR1 LGHNA and CDR2 YSLEER. This CDR3 has 17 amino acids.

This clonotype was detected a few times. CDR3 coding DNA: TGTGCCAGCAGCACTGACAGGGGCACTGAAGCTTTCTTT. It encodes CASSTDRGTEAFF. The J gene is TRBJ1-1, the V gene TRBV7-9; the match to TRBD1 covers 8 bases. Unmatched junction bases numbered 3, after V lost 5 bases and J lost 4 bases. CDR1 SEHNR and CDR2 FQNEAQ come from the germline V gene (reference sequence). The CDR3 totals 13 residues. Using reference TRBV7-9 and TRBJ1-1 for the parts outside the CDR3, the full variable domain is DTGVSQNPRHKITKRGQNVTFRCDPISEHNRLYWYRQTLGQGPEFLTYFQNEAQLEKSRLLSDRFSAERPKGSFSTLEIQRTEQGDSAMYLCASSTDRGTEAFFGQGTRLTVV.

This clonotype came up a few times. The gene calls are TRBV25-1 and TRBJ2-5; possible D gene TRBD1, 5 bases. The J call could be wrong; TRBJ2-7 is a better fit for the DNA end. The CDR3 runs to 12 residues. The germline V gene has CDR1 MGHDK and CDR2 SYGVNS. The CDR3 spells CASSKWGTEQYF. CDR3 bases: TGTGCCAGCAGTAAGTGGGGCACCGAGCAGTACTTC.

Only a few counts were recorded for this clonotype. The chain joins TRBV29-1 to TRBJ1-2; D call uncertain. Trimming pared 5 bases from V and 2 bases from J, leaving 15 bases between. The CDR3 length is 14 residues. CDR1 SQVTM and CDR2 ANQGSEA come from the germline V gene. CDR3 DNA sequence: TGCAGCGTTCAACTTCCGGAACACAACTATGGCTACACCTTC. This encodes CSVQLPEHNYGYTF.

This sequence joins TRBV9 and TRBJ1-1; a possible D gene is TRBD1 (5 bases). V lost 0 bases, J lost 9 bases, and 12 bases lay in between. Germline lookup yields CDR1 SGDLS and CDR2 YYNGEE. The CDR3 runs to 13 residues. The DNA for the CDR3 is TGTGCCAGCAGCGTAGGGGGAACAGGCCAAGCTTTCTTT. Its translation is CASSVGGTGQAFF.

The chain carries TRBV20-1 and TRBJ1-6; D possibly corresponds to TRBD1 (5 bases). The CDR3 has 16 amino acids. V gave up 1 base and J gave up 7 bases, with 17 bases separating them. CDR1 DFQATT and CDR2 SNEGSKA come from the germline V gene (reference sequence). CDR3 nucleotides: TGCAGTGCTAGAGTGTTCCCAGGGAGAGTGAATTCACCCCTCCACTTT. Its protein is CSARVFPGRVNSPLHF.

The gene calls are TRBV14 and TRBJ2-1, with a tentative D call TRBD1 (5 bases). Germline CDR1 reads SGHDN; CDR2 reads FVKESK. The CDR3 totals 16 residues. V lost 4 bases and J lost 7, with 20 bases in between. The CDR3 nucleotides are TGTGCCAGCAGCCCGTTAATGGTAGGGGCTGGGAATGAGCAGTTCTTC. Translating it yields CASSPLMVGAGNEQFF.

This clonotype was picked up a small number of times. The gene calls are TRBV25-1 and TRBJ2-1; 7 bases are shared with TRBD1. CDR1 is MGHDK, CDR2 SYGVNS, per germline. This CDR3 spans 16 amino acids. The trim removed 2 bases at V and 2 bases at J, leaving 6 bases unmatched. The CDR3 region has the DNA TGTGCCAGCAGTGAACCCCGACAGGGAGCCTACAATGAGCAGTTCTTC. This translates into CASSEPRQGAYNEQFF.

V gene TRBV6-2 or TRBV6-3 combines with J gene TRBJ2-5; 8 bases line up with TRBD1. The CDR3 runs to 16 residues. V lost 5 bases to trimming and J lost 5 bases; unmatched junction nucleotides: 13. Germline V CDR1 and CDR2: MNHEY, SVGEGT. The DNA of the CDR3 is TGTGCCAGCAGTCCCACACGACAGGGGAGTTTGGAGACCCAGTACTTC. Its translation: CASSPTRQGSLETQYF.

A few counts support this clonotype. V usage is TRBV5-5 and J usage is TRBJ2-7; 7 nucleotides agree with TRBD1. The CDR3 covers 15 residues. V lost 4 bases to trimming and J lost 2 bases; unmatched junction nucleotides: 9. CDR1 and CDR2 from the germline V gene are SGHKS and YYEKEE (reference sequence). DNA for the CDR3: TGTGCCAGCAGCCAGAGACAGGGTTCACCCTACGAGCAGTACTTC. It is translated as CASSQRQGSPYEQYF. Full variable domain (missing parts from reference TRBV5-5 and TRBJ2-7): DAGVTQSPTHLIKTRGQQVTLRCSPISGHKSVSWYQQVLGQGPQFIFQYYEKEERGRGNFPDRFSARQFPNYSSELNVNALLLGDSALYLCASSQRQGSPYEQYFGPGTRLTVT.

The rearrangement joins TRBV2 to TRBJ2-3; 12 bases match TRBD2. The CDR3 runs 16 residues. Germline values: CDR1 SNHLY, CDR2 FYNNEI. After removal of 6 bases from V and 2 bases from J, the junction contained 6 bases not matched to a gene. CDR3 DNA: TGTGCCAGCAGGCCGACTAGCGGGGGACTCACAGATACGCAGTATTTT. As protein: CASRPTSGGLTDTQYF.

The CDR3 bases are TGTGCCAGTAGTATAGATCAAGGAAACACCATATATTTT. This translates into CASSIDQGNTIYF. The chain employs TRBV19 and TRBJ1-3; D unresolved. Trimming shortened V by 0 bases and J by 4 bases, and 4 bases separated the two germline ends. This CDR3 has 13 residues. CDR1 is LNHDA and CDR2 is SQIVND in the germline V gene (reference sequence).

This clonotype was observed a handful of times. The chain recombines TRBV10-3 with TRBJ2-1, with D uncertain. The germline gives CDR1 ENHRY, CDR2 SYGVKD. V shed 5 bases and J shed 5 bases, with 10 bases lying between them. This CDR3 comprises 13 residues. Here the CDR3 reads CAISYAGDNEQFF. CDR3 coding DNA: TGTGCCATCAGTTACGCCGGAGACAATGAGCAGTTCTTC.

This clonotype was observed at least ten times. Relative to the germline gene, one junction end is altered; a read error may explain this. The chain couples TRBV5-1 to TRBJ1-1; a weak D match, TRBD1 (6 bases). This CDR3 is 13 amino acids long. Per germline, CDR1 SGHRS and CDR2 YFSETQ. The CDR3 coding sequence is TGTGCCAGCAGCACACAGGGGAACACTGAAGCTTTCTTT. Encoded protein: CASSTQGNTEAFF.

This clonotype was picked up a small number of times. This rearrangement joins TRBV4-3 to TRBJ1-1; perhaps TRBD1 as D (6 bases). This CDR3 is 13 amino acids long. The germline V and J ends were trimmed by 3 bases and 4 bases, with 9 bases remaining between them. CDR1 LGHNA and CDR2 YSLEER come from the germline V gene. CDR3: CASSQLRGTEAFF. The CDR3 nucleotides are TGCGCCAGCAGCCAGCTCAGGGGCACTGAAGCTTTCTTT.

The rearrangement links TRBV11-2 to TRBJ2-5; D remains ambiguous. The DNA end favors TRBJ2-1, so the J call may be wrong. This CDR3 comprises 15 residues. CDR1 is SGHAT and CDR2 is FQNNGV in the germline V gene. CDR3 loop: CASSLSTGPYNEQFF. CDR3 DNA: TGTGCCAGCAGCTTAAGTACGGGTCCCTACAATGAGCAGTTCTTC.

This clonotype turned up a few times. V is TRBV6-5 and J is TRBJ2-6, with D perhaps matching TRBD1 (5 bases). This CDR3 has 17 amino acids. Trimming stripped 0 bases from V and 0 bases from J, with 9 bases between. From germline, CDR1 is MNHEY and CDR2 SVGAGI. In DNA, the CDR3 is TGTGCCAGCAGTTACTCGGGGCTGGGCTCTGGGGCCAACGTCCTGACTTTC. Translated, it gives CASSYSGLGSGANVLTF.

This clonotype turned up a few times. CDR3 sequence: CASTGGRLAETQYF. The CDR3 DNA is TGTGCCAGCACCGGAGGCAGACTAGCCGAGACCCAGTACTTC. This sequence joins TRBV12-3 or TRBV12-4 and TRBJ2-5, with TRBD2 matching over 7 bases. The CDR3 totals 14 residues. With V trimmed by 7 bases and J by 5 bases, 10 bases remained unmatched.

This clonotype was observed many times. The rearrangement links TRBV7-9 to TRBJ2-3; 11 bases are a match to TRBD2. Germline V gene data show CDR1 as SEHNR and CDR2 as FQNEAQ (reference sequence). V gave up 5 bases and J gave up 5 bases; unmatched junction bases: 18. CDR3 length: 19 amino acids. CDR3 in DNA: TGTGCCAGCAGCCCGCGACCCAACATAGCGGGGGGGCCTTTAGATACGCAGTATTTT. It specifies CASSPRPNIAGGPLDTQYF.

This clonotype has a handful of counts. V is TRBV19 and J is TRBJ2-5; no clear D. CDR3 length: 13 residues. Trimming pared 6 bases from V and 2 bases from J, leaving 10 bases between. The germline gives CDR1 LNHDA, CDR2 SQIVND (reference sequence). DNA of the CDR3: TGTGCCAGTAGGTCCGAGTTTCAAGAGACCCAGTACTTC. Protein: CASRSEFQETQYF.

This clonotype turned up a few times. The junction differs from germline at one of its ends, possibly a read error. The chain recombines TRBV5-1 with TRBJ1-4; D is ambiguous. The CDR3 covers 15 residues. CDR1 SGHRS and CDR2 YFSETQ come from the germline V gene. CDR3 coding DNA: TGCGCCAGCAGCTTGGGGGTGTCAACTAATGAAAAACTGCTTTTT. Protein sequence: CASSLGVSTNEKLLF.

This clonotype was found once. V usage is TRBV5-1 and J usage is TRBJ2-1; no clear D gene. There are 13 residues in the CDR3. Germline lookup yields CDR1 SGHRS and CDR2 YFSETQ. V was cut by 4 bases and J by 7 bases, with 12 bases left in between. CDR3 bases: TGCGCCAGCAGCCCCCGGTTGGGGAATGAGCAGTTCTTC. Translated, it gives CASSPRLGNEQFF.

This clonotype was counted a single time. V is TRBV7-9 and J is TRBJ2-1, with 10 bases lining up with TRBD2. Germline trimming cut 6 bases from V and 2 bases from J; bases unmatched to any gene: 13. The CDR3 loop spans 18 amino acids. CDR1 and CDR2 (germline): SEHNR, FQNEAQ (reference sequence). CDR3 bases: TGTGCCAGCAGTTTGGACACGGGACTAGCGAATACCTACAATGAGCAGTTCTTC. It codes for CASSLDTGLANTYNEQFF.

As regards this clonotype: Relative to the germline gene, one junction end is altered; a read error may explain this. The CDR3 coding sequence is TGTACCAGCAGCTTAGGGTCGAACTCCTACAATGAGCAGTTCTTC. Protein: CTSSLGSNSYNEQFF. The V call is TRBV7-3, the J call TRBJ2-1; D remains ambiguous. The CDR3 length is 15 residues. Germline loops: CDR1 SGHTA, CDR2 FQGTGA.

The V gene is TRBV27, the J gene TRBJ2-5; tentative D call: TRBD2 (5 bases). The assigned J gene may be wrong: the sequence end matches TRBJ2-1 better. The CDR3 has 14 residues. Germline CDR1 reads MNHEY; CDR2 reads SMNVEV (reference sequence). The CDR3 reads CASSFSSGNNEQFF. DNA for the CDR3: TGTGCCAGCAGTTTCTCCTCCGGGAACAATGAGCAGTTCTTC.

This clonotype was detected many times. The gene calls are TRBV6-2 or TRBV6-3 and TRBJ2-2, with 12 positions matching TRBD2. J was trimmed by 5 bases and V by 4 bases; bases with no gene match: 8. The CDR3 sequence is 17 residues long. CDR1 MNHEY and CDR2 SVGEGT come from the germline V gene. CDR3 bases: TGTGCCAGCAGTTTTCCTAGCGGGGGGGCCGATACCGGGGAGCTGTTTTTT. Its protein product is CASSFPSGGADTGELFF.